The 5 T cell receptor beta chains below were found in one sample sequenced in a study of OX40 agonist ivuxolimab in advanced cancers. Only in-frame clones appear in the TCRdb table, and some are missing; sequencing was by immunoSEQ multiplex PCR. The top ten clones hold roughly 30% of a sample with some 30,000 clones, approximately 87% of them seen once. Sample: CD4+ or CD8+ T cells sorted from blood, taken in a trial of the OX40 agonist ivuxolimab. These receptors were obtained from an adult with an advanced solid tumor such as melanoma, head and neck, liver or kidney cancer.

This chain uses TRBV6-5 with TRBJ1-5; D is possibly TRBD1 (6 bases). The V and J ends lost 6 bases and 6 bases respectively, with 12 bases between them. Germline V gene data show CDR1 as MNHEY and CDR2 as SVGAGI. There are 13 residues in the CDR3. Here the CDR3 reads CASRAGVSQPQHF. CDR3 coding DNA: TGTGCCAGCAGGGCAGGGGTTAGTCAGCCCCAGCATTTT.

The chain has TRBV11-2 and TRBJ2-1; 11 bases agree with TRBD2. V dropped 5 bases and J dropped 3; count of bases not matched to a gene: 9. The CDR3 runs 17 residues. Germline-derived CDR1 and CDR2 are SGHAT and FQNNGV. The CDR3 coding sequence is TGTGCCAGCAGCGCGGGACTAGCGGCAGACTACTACAATGAGCAGTTCTTC. Translated, it gives CASSAGLAADYYNEQFF.

The chain links TRBV7-2 to TRBJ1-1; D is undetermined. The germline V and J ends were trimmed by 2 bases and 8 bases, with 12 bases remaining between them. The CDR3 runs to 13 residues. Germline V gene lookup returns CDR1 SGHTA and CDR2 FQGNSA. In nucleotides, the CDR3 is TGTGCCAGCAGCTTATATGCATCGGAAGAAGCTTTCTTT. This translates into CASSLYASEEAFF.

V usage is TRBV10-3 and J usage is TRBJ2-5; D is perhaps TRBD2 (7 bases). The germline CDR1 and CDR2 sequences are ENHRY and SYGVKD. There are 14 residues in the CDR3. V was trimmed by 6 bases and J by 2 bases, leaving 13 bases between them. The CDR3 nucleotides read TGTGCCATCAGGCCCGAGGGGGGGCAAGAGACCCAGTACTTC. As protein: CAIRPEGGQETQYF.

The V and J genes are TRBV27 and TRBJ1-4; 11 bases are a match to TRBD1. After removal of 7 bases from V and 7 bases from J, the junction contained 8 bases not matched to a gene. CDR1 and CDR2 (germline): MNHEY, SMNVEV (reference sequence). The length of the CDR3 is 15 residues. CDR3 sequence (DNA): TGTGCCAGCACCGCCGGGACAGGGGGTCGTGAAAAACTGTTTTTT. Protein: CASTAGTGGREKLFF.